The 2 T cell receptor beta chains below come from one sample, sequenced in a study of cytomegalovirus exposure and HLA in healthy donors. The assay was immunoSEQ multiplex PCR, and TCRdb's table has in-frame clones only and misses some. The profile covers roughly 270,000 clones, with 85% to 90% appearing a single time and around 0.9% taken by the ten largest. Material: PBMCs. The receptor source for this set is a woman aged 18 to 35 in good health and CMV-seronegative.

The chain employs TRBV10-3 and TRBJ1-1; TRBD1 agrees at 8 bases. In germline, CDR1 is ENHRY, CDR2 SYGVKD. V shed 6 bases, J shed 5 bases, and the junction held 5 bases outside the gene matches. This CDR3 is 13 amino acids long. Here the CDR3 DNA reads TGTGCCATCAGGGACAGGGAAGGGACTGAAGCTTTCTTT. Translation: CAIRDREGTEAFF.

This clone was observed a handful of times. This chain joins TRBV28 and TRBJ1-5, with D unclear. In germline, CDR1 is MDHEN, CDR2 SYDVKM. V was clipped by 6 bases and J by 5 bases, with 5 bases between them. The CDR3 length is 11 residues. The CDR3 DNA sequence: TGTGCCAGCAGCACTGATCAGCCCCAGCATTTT. Translated, it gives CASSTDQPQHF.